These 10 T cell receptor beta chains originate from one sample sequenced in a study of T cell responses to AZD1222 COVID-19 vaccine. Some clones are missing from TCRdb's copy, which holds only in-frame ones; the method was immunoSEQ multiplex PCR. The sample records about 100,000 clones, about nine tenths being singletons. The sequenced sample was peripheral blood, obtained 28 days after the second AZD1222 dose. All receptors derive from an adult who received the AZD1222 COVID-19 vaccine.

The chain uses TRBV28 and TRBJ2-7; TRBD2 might be the D (6 bases). V shed 6 bases and J shed 4 bases, with 13 bases lying between them. This CDR3 is built from 13 residues. CDR1 is MDHEN and CDR2 is SYDVKM in the germline V gene. The CDR3: CASSIGLSYEQYF. The DNA for the CDR3 is TGTGCCAGCAGCATCGGACTATCTTACGAGCAGTACTTC.

The genes are TRBV27 and TRBJ1-5; D call uncertain. Trimming left V 6 bases short and J 5 bases short, with 11 bases between. Germline lookup yields CDR1 MNHEY and CDR2 SMNVEV (reference sequence). The CDR3 runs to 13 residues. CDR3 DNA: TGTGCCAGCAGACGGACGGATCATCAGCCCCAGCATTTT. Amino acid sequence: CASRRTDHQPQHF.

The chain joins TRBV15 to TRBJ1-6, with TRBD1 as a possible D gene (5 bases). V was cut by 1 base and J by 6 bases, with 10 bases left in between. In germline, CDR1 is LNHNV, CDR2 YYDKDF (reference sequence). The CDR3 runs to 15 residues. CDR3 DNA: TGTGCCACCAGCAGAGGAGGGGTTTCTAATTCACCCCTCCACTTT. Residues: CATSRGGVSNSPLHF. Combining the CDR3 with reference TRBV15 and TRBJ1-6 gives the whole variable domain DAMVIQNPRYQVTQFGKPVTLSCSQTLNHNVMYWYQQKSSQAPKLLFHYYDKDFNNEADTPDNFQSRRPNTSFCFLDIRSPGLGDTAMYLCATSRGGVSNSPLHFGNGTRLTVT.

This chain joins TRBV5-1 and TRBJ2-1, with D possibly being TRBD1 or TRBD2 (5 bases each). Deletions cut 0 bases from V and 8 bases from J, with 21 bases between. Germline assignment: CDR1 SGHRS and CDR2 YFSETQ. The CDR3 covers 17 residues. This CDR3 is CASSLADGHQRGHEQFF. As DNA, the CDR3 is TGCGCCAGCAGCTTGGCCGATGGACATCAGAGGGGCCATGAGCAGTTCTTC.

The rearrangement links TRBV9 to TRBJ1-6, with 8 bases identical to TRBD1. The V segment lost 2 bases and the J segment 9 bases; nucleotides outside the gene matches: 10. The CDR3 loop spans 16 amino acids. The germline gives CDR1 SGDLS, CDR2 YYNGEE. CDR3 nucleotide sequence: TGTGCCAGCAGCGTTTCTACAGGGGGGATAAGTTCACCCCTCCACTTT. Its translation is CASSVSTGGISSPLHF.

In this sample, this clone turned up a few times. The chain uses TRBV19 and TRBJ1-1; 7 bases agree with TRBD1. The CDR3 spans 15 residues. Germline CDR1 reads LNHDA; CDR2 reads SQIVND (reference sequence). The ends lost 0 bases at V and 5 bases at J; junction bases unmatched: 6. CDR3 amino acids: CASSIDEGARTEAFF. For the CDR3, the DNA is TGTGCCAGTAGTATAGACGAGGGGGCGAGAACTGAAGCTTTCTTT. Using reference TRBV19 and TRBJ1-1 for the parts outside the CDR3, the full variable domain is DGGITQSPKYLFRKEGQNVTLSCEQNLNHDAMYWYRQDPGQGLRLIYYSQIVNDFQKGDIAEGYSVSREKKESFPLTVTSAQKNPTAFYLCASSIDEGARTEAFFGQGTRLTVV.

The V and J genes are TRBV21-1 and TRBJ1-5. TRBV21-1 is shown as a pseudogene. This CDR3 is built from 15 residues. This CDR3 is CASSKGGVSNQPQHF. CDR3 coding DNA: TGTGCCAGCAGCAAAGGGGGAGTTAGCAATCAGCCCCAGCATTTT.

The chain links TRBV7-9 to TRBJ2-1; D gene ambiguous. Trimming shortened V by 0 bases and J by 6 bases, and 3 bases separated the two germline ends. Germline loops: CDR1 SEHNR, CDR2 FQNEAQ (reference sequence). The CDR3 has 12 residues. CDR3 region: CASSLAINEQFF. CDR3 bases: TGTGCCAGCAGCTTAGCGATCAATGAGCAGTTCTTC.

This chain joins TRBV9 and TRBJ1-6, with D unresolved. Trimming shortened V by 4 bases and J by 1 base, and 3 bases separated the two germline ends. This CDR3 region has 13 residues. CDR1 and CDR2 from the germline V gene are SGDLS and YYNGEE. In DNA form, the CDR3 reads TGTGCCAGCAGCTCTTCCTATAATTCACCCCTCCACTTT. Protein product: CASSSSYNSPLHF.

The genes are TRBV5-4 and TRBJ1-2; D remains ambiguous. Germline V lookup: CDR1 SGHNT, CDR2 YYREEE (reference sequence). V gave up 4 bases and J gave up 2 bases, with 15 bases separating them. CDR3 length: 15 amino acids. CDR3: CASSPGKTPNYGYTF. CDR3 nucleotides: TGTGCCAGCAGCCCCGGTAAGACCCCGAACTATGGCTACACCTTC.